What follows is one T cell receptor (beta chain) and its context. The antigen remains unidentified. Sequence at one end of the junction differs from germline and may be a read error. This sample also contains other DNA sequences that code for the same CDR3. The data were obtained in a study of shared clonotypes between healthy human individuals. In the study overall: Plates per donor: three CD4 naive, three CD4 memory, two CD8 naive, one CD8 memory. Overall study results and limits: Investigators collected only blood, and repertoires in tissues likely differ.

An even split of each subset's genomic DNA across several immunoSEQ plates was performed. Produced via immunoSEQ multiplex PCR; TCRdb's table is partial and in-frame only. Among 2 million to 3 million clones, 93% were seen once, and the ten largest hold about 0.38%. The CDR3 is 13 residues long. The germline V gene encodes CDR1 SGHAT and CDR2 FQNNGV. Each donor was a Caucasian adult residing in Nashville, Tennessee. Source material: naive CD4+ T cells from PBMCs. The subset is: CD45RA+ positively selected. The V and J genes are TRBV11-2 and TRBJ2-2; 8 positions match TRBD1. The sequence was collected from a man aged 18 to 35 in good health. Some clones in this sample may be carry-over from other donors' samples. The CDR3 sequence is CAGQGKNTGELFF. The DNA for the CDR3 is TGTGCCGGACAGGGAAAGAACACCGGGGAGTTGTTTTTT.